This entry concerns a single T cell receptor beta chain. What it binds is not known. This record comes from a study of blood T cells in healthy people across ages. A sample-barcoded 5' primer and a J-beta primer mix were used in a second PCR of roughly 7 to 11 cycles. MiXCR was run by TCRdb on the 5' RACE reads, yielding one entry per CDR3 protein. The table lists 1,100,000 or so distinct CDR3 sequences, 45% of them singletons. The CDR3 length is 12 residues. CDR1 and CDR2 (germline): DFQATT, SNEGSKA (reference sequence). With 6 bases removed from V and 2 bases from J, the gap between germline ends came to 11 bases. The study, taken as a whole, reports: Diversity estimates drawn from one million T cells were deemed underestimates.

The people who gave samples were healthy Caucasians from Russia, aged about 6 to 95. The chain links TRBV20-1 to TRBJ2-7; D is possibly TRBD1 (5 bases). Source material: blood. The sequence was collected from a woman in her sixties in good health. The CDR3: CSAGGHTYEQYF. The CDR3 DNA is TGCAGTGCCGGCGGACACACCTACGAGCAGTACTTC.